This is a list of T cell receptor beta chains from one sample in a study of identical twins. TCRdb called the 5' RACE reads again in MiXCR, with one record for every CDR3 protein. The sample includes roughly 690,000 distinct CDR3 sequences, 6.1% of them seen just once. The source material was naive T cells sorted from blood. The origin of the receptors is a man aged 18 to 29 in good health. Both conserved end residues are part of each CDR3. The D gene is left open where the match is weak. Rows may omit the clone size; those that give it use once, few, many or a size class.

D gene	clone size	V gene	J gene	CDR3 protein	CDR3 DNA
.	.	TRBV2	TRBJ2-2	CASSELRLGELFF	TGTGCCAGCAGTGAACTTCGGTTGGGGGAGCTGTTTTTT
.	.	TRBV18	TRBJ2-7	CASSPPGGYGGEQYF	TGTGCCAGCTCACCACCGGGAGGTTACGGGGGCGAGCAGTACTTC
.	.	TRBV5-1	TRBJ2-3	CASSLPNRALREDTQYF	TGCGCCAGCAGCTTGCCGAACAGGGCTCTTCGTGAAGATACGCAGTATTTT
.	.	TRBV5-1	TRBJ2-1	CASSLENLGGYNEQFF	TGCGCCAGCAGCTTGGAGAACCTGGGAGGCTACAATGAGCAGTTCTTC
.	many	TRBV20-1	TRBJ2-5	CSARLLDLGTQYF	TGCAGTGCTAGGCTACTAGACTTGGGGACCCAGTACTTC
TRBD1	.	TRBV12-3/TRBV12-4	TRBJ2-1	CASSGTGVSYNEQFF	TGTGCCAGCAGTGGGACAGGCGTATCCTACAATGAGCAGTTCTTC
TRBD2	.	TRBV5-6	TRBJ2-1	CASIAGGLSSYNEQFF	TGTGCCAGCATAGCGGGAGGCCTAAGCTCCTACAATGAGCAGTTCTTC
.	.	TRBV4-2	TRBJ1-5	CASSQGSGQPQHF	TGTGCCAGCAGCCAAGGGTCCGGCCAGCCCCAGCATTTT
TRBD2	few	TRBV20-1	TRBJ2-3	CSARSGESKRDLSTDTQYF	TGCAGTGCTAGGTCCGGGGAGAGTAAGCGGGACCTGAGCACAGATACGCAGTATTTT
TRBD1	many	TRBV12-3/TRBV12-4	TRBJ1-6	CASSPGGSSYNSPLHF	TGTGCCAGCAGCCCAGGGGGGAGCTCCTATAATTCACCCCTCCACTTT
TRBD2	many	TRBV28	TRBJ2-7	CASSRRTSVDEQYF	TGTGCCAGCAGCCGGAGGACTAGCGTTGACGAGCAGTACTTC
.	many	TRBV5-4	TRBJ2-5	CASSSVVMKETQYF	TGTGCCAGCAGTTCTGTGGTAATGAAAGAGACCCAGTACTTC
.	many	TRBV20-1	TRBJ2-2	CSASRDSRAGELFF	TGCAGTGCTTCCCGGGACTCCCGGGCCGGGGAGCTGTTTTTT
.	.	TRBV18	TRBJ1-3	CASSPYYGSSGNTIYF	TGTGCCAGCTCACCGTATTATGGGAGCTCTGGAAACACCATATATTTT
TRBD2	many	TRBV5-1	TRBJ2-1	CASSRTLAGAYNEQFF	TGCGCCAGCAGCCGAACCCTAGCGGGAGCTTACAATGAGCAGTTCTTC
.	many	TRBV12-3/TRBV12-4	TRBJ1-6	CASSLAGQPLHF	TGTGCCAGCAGTTTGGCTGGGCAACCCCTCCACTTT
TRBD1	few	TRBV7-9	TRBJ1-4	CASSPTGDKLFF	TGTGCCAGCAGCCCGACAGGGGATAAACTGTTTTTT
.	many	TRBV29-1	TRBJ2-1	CSVDRDPPYNEQFF	TGCAGCGTTGACCGGGACCCACCCTACAATGAGCAGTTCTTC
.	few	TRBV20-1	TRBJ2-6	CSAPQPGANVLTF	TGCAGTGCCCCACAACCTGGGGCCAACGTCCTGACTTTC
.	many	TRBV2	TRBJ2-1	CASSPFPEQFF	TGTGCCAGCAGTCCCTTCCCAGAGCAGTTCTTC
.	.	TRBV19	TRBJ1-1	CASSTMTGNTEAFF	TGTGCCAGTAGTACGATGACAGGGAACACTGAAGCTTTCTTT
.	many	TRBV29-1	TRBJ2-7	CSVEYSYEQYF	TGCAGCGTTGAATATTCCTACGAGCAGTACTTC
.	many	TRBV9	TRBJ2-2	CASSVEASASYGELFF	TGTGCCAGCAGCGTAGAGGCTAGCGCCTCTTATGGGGAGCTGTTTTTT
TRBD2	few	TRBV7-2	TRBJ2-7	CATDSGTTREQYF	TGTGCCACCGATAGCGGGACAACTCGCGAGCAGTACTTC
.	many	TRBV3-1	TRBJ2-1	CASSQEIVGVNEQFF	TGTGCCAGCAGCCAAGAGATTGTAGGGGTTAATGAGCAGTTCTTC
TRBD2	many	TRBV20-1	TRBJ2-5	CSANPGLAGETQYF	TGCAGTGCTAACCCGGGACTAGCTGGAGAGACCCAGTACTTC
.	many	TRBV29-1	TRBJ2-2	CSVVGAQAGELFF	TGCAGCGTTGTAGGCGCCCAAGCAGGGGAGCTGTTTTTT
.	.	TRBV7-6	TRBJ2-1	CASSHKPGYAYNEQFF	TGTGCCAGCAGCCACAAACCAGGGTACGCCTACAATGAGCAGTTCTTC
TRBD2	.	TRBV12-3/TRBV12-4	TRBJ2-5	CASSLTSGRAQTQYF	TGTGCCAGCAGCCTGACTAGCGGGAGGGCCCAGACCCAGTACTTC
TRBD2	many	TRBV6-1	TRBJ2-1	CASRSSGSNHNEQFF	TGTGCCAGCAGGAGCAGCGGGAGTAATCACAATGAGCAGTTCTTC
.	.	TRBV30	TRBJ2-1	CAWRDTGPEQFF	TGTGCCTGGAGAGACACCGGGCCTGAGCAGTTCTTC
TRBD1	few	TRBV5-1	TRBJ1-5	CASSPWGQGSPQPQHF	TGCGCCAGCAGCCCTTGGGGACAGGGGAGTCCGCAGCCCCAGCATTTT
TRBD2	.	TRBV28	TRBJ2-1	CASSSSLAGAYNEQFF	TGTGCCAGCAGTTCGAGCCTAGCGGGAGCCTACAATGAGCAGTTCTTC
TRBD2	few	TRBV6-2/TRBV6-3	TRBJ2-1	CASISGRANEQFF	TGTGCCAGCATTAGCGGGAGGGCCAATGAGCAGTTCTTC
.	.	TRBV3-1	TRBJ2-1	CASSPDPLRSSYNEQFF	TGTGCCAGCAGCCCCGACCCTCTTAGGAGCTCCTACAATGAGCAGTTCTTC
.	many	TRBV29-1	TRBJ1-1	CSCTGGQGRTEAFF	TGCAGCTGTACAGGAGGCCAAGGGCGGACTGAAGCTTTCTTT
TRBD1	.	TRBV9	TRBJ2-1	CASSARPRDREPEQFF	TGTGCCAGCAGCGCAAGACCCCGGGACAGGGAACCTGAGCAGTTCTTC
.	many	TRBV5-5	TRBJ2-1	CASSWGDYNEQFF	TGTGCCAGCAGCTGGGGAGATTACAATGAGCAGTTCTTC
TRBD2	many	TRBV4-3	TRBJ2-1	CASSQGPGLADNEQFF	TGCGCCAGCAGCCAAGGACCGGGACTAGCAGACAATGAGCAGTTCTTC
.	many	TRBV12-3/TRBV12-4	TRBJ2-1	CASRPLAMVSHEQFF	TGTGCCAGCAGGCCTCTAGCGATGGTTTCCCATGAGCAGTTCTTC
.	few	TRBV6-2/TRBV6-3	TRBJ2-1	CASSPKRGTRENEQFF	TGTGCCAGCAGTCCCAAAAGGGGCACTAGGGAGAATGAGCAGTTCTTC
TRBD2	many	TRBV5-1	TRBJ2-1	CASSFTTSGPLHEQFF	TGCGCCAGCAGCTTCACGACTAGCGGACCTCTCCATGAGCAGTTCTTC
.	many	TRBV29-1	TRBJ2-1	CSVELTALHEQFF	TGCAGCGTTGAACTGACTGCTCTACATGAGCAGTTCTTC
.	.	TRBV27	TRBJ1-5	CASSPFGDQPQHF	TGTGCCAGCAGCCCCTTCGGGGATCAGCCCCAGCATTTT
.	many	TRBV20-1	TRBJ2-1	CSATAGKFDLHEQFF	TGCAGTGCGACCGCCGGGAAGTTTGATCTCCATGAGCAGTTCTTC
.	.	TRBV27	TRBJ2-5	CASSRTYQGSETQYF	TGTGCCAGCAGTCGAACTTATCAGGGGAGTGAGACCCAGTACTTC
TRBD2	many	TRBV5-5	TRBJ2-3	CASSLTSGARSSTDTQYF	TGTGCCAGCAGCTTGACTAGCGGGGCTAGATCTAGCACAGATACGCAGTATTTT
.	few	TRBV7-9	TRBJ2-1	CASSLGNRANEQFF	TGTGCCAGCAGCTTAGGTAACAGGGCGAATGAGCAGTTCTTC
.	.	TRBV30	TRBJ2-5	CAWKGIPETQYF	TGTGCCTGGAAGGGGATCCCAGAGACCCAGTACTTC
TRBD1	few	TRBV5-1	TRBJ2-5	CASSYLPGQGRQETQYF	TGCGCCAGCAGTTATCTTCCGGGACAGGGTAGACAAGAGACCCAGTACTTC
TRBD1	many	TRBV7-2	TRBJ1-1	CASSLVGQVHTEAFF	TGTGCCAGCAGCTTAGTTGGACAGGTTCACACTGAAGCTTTCTTT
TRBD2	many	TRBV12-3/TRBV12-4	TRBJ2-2	CASSLGLAVNTGELFF	TGTGCCAGCAGTTTGGGCCTAGCGGTGAACACCGGGGAGCTGTTTTTT
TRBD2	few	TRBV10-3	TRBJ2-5	CAISEPGLAGGKQETQYF	TGTGCCATCAGTGAGCCCGGACTAGCGGGAGGGAAACAAGAGACCCAGTACTTC
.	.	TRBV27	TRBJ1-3	CASSLSPPARSYSGNTIYF	TGTGCCAGCAGTTTATCGCCCCCCGCCAGGTCGTACTCTGGAAACACCATATATTTT
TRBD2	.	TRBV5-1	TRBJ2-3	CASSLAGLSGRSADTQYF	TGCGCCAGCAGCTTGGCTGGCCTCAGCGGGAGATCGGCAGATACGCAGTATTTT
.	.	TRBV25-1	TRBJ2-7	CASSEYGDGSYEQYF	TGTGCCAGCAGTGAATACGGGGACGGATCCTACGAGCAGTACTTC
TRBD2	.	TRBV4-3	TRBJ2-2	CASSQDSGLAAGELFF	TGCGCCAGCAGCCAAGATTCGGGTCTAGCGGCCGGGGAGCTGTTTTTT